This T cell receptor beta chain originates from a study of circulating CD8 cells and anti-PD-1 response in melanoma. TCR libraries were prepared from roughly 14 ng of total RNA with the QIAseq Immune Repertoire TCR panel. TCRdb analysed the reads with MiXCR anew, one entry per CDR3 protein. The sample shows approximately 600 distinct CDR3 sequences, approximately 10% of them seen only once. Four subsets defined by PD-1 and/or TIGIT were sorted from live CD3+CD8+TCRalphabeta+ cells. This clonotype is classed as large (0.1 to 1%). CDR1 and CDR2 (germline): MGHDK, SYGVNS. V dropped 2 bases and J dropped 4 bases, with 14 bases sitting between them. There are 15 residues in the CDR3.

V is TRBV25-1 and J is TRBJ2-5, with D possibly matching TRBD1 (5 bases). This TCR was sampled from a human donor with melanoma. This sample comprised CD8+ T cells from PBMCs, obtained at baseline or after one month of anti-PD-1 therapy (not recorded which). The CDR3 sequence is CASSERSRVGETQYF. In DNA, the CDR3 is TGTGCCAGCAGTGAACGGTCCAGGGTAGGAGAGACCCAGTACTTC.